The 19 T cell receptor beta chains below come from one sample, sequenced in a study of T-cell reconstitution after alpha-beta-depleted transplantation in children. Researchers prepared the TCRbeta library using unique molecular identifiers, the study reports. A single record per CDR3 protein comes from TCRdb applying MiXCR to the PCR reads. The sample records some 350,000 distinct CDR3 sequences, about a sixth being singletons. The sequences come from PBMCs, mostly from graft donor cells, collected 360 days after TCRalphabeta/CD19-depleted stem cell transplant. These receptors all stem from a male patient between 2 and 15 years old who had a stem cell transplant for acute lymphoblastic leukemia, so the T cells may come from the graft donor.

The chain employs TRBV4-3 and TRBJ2-7; 14 bases match TRBD2. Germline V lookup: CDR1 LGHNA, CDR2 YSLEER. The CDR3 covers 17 residues. The V segment lost 0 bases and the J segment 3 bases; nucleotides outside the gene matches: 4. DNA for the CDR3: TGCGCCAGCAGCCAAGACTCGGGACTAGCGGGAGACTACGAGCAGTACTTC. Protein: CASSQDSGLAGDYEQYF.

The chain combines TRBV4-1 with TRBJ1-4, with 7 nucleotides matching TRBD1. CDR1 is MGHRA and CDR2 is YSYEKL in the germline V gene. V was clipped by 1 base and J by 2 bases; unmatched bases: 4. The CDR3 extends over 16 amino acids. The CDR3 sequence: CASSQGPGQTNEKLFF. Here the CDR3 DNA reads TGCGCCAGCAGCCAAGGCCCGGGACAGACTAATGAAAAACTGTTTTTT.

Concerning this clonotype: This sequence may be a read error, since a much larger clone differs from it by one base. The chain recombines TRBV7-9 with TRBJ1-1; possible D gene TRBD1, 5 bases. The germline CDR1 and CDR2 sequences are SEHNR and FQNEAQ (reference sequence). Trimming stripped 3 bases from V and 1 base from J, with 9 bases between. The CDR3 runs to 14 residues. CDR3 loop: CASSFQGGNTEAFF. In DNA form, the CDR3 reads TGTGCCAGCAGCTTCCAGGGAGGGAACACTGAAGCTTTCTTT.

The chain couples TRBV20-1 to TRBJ2-3; a possible D gene is TRBD2 (5 bases). The V and J ends lost 3 bases and 2 bases respectively, with 15 bases between them. Germline CDR1 is DFQATT and CDR2 is SNEGSKA (reference sequence). The CDR3 totals 15 residues. CDR3 in amino acids: CSARFGGLFTDTQYF. As DNA, the CDR3 is TGCAGTGCTAGGTTTGGCGGGCTCTTCACAGATACGCAGTATTTT.

V and J are TRBV7-9 and TRBJ2-3; 12 bases are a match to TRBD2. V dropped 1 base and J dropped 7; count of bases not matched to a gene: 3. CDR3 length: 15 amino acids. Germline CDR1 and CDR2: SEHNR and FQNEAQ (reference sequence). The CDR3 DNA reads as TGTGCCAGCAGCTTAGGGACTAGCGGGATCTATACGCAGTATTTT. Its protein is CASSLGTSGIYTQYF.

CDR3 region: CASSLNEDQPQHF. The CDR3 bases are TGTGCCAGCAGCTTAAACGAGGATCAGCCCCAGCATTTT. The chain has TRBV7-9 and TRBJ1-5; D not resolved. Per the germline V gene, CDR1 is SEHNR and CDR2 is FQNEAQ (reference sequence). The V end was cut by 2 bases, the J end by 5 bases, with 7 bases between. The CDR3 spans 13 residues.

The genes are TRBV7-2 and TRBJ1-3, with 7 bases that match TRBD1. J was trimmed by 2 bases and V by 4 bases; bases with no gene match: 5. Germline CDR1 SGHTA, CDR2 FQGNSA. This CDR3 has 15 amino acids. Written as DNA, the CDR3 is TGTGCCAGCAGCTCAGGGGGTGCCCCTGGAAACACCATATATTTT. The encoded protein is CASSSGGAPGNTIYF.

This clonotype appeared many times. The gene calls are TRBV9 and TRBJ2-7; 9 nucleotides agree with TRBD2. This CDR3 has 15 residues. Germline V gives CDR1 SGDLS, CDR2 YYNGEE. With V trimmed by 3 bases and J by 0 bases, 4 bases remained unmatched. The chain's CDR3 is CASSATSGSSYEQYF. For the CDR3, the DNA is TGTGCCAGCAGCGCGACTAGCGGAAGCTCCTACGAGCAGTACTTC.

In its sample, this clonotype was seen many times. This chain links TRBV12-3 or TRBV12-4 with TRBJ2-1; TRBD2 aligns across 7 bases. Trimming removed 3 bases from V and 12 bases from J; junction bases left unmatched: 5. CDR3 length: 12 residues. The CDR3 coding sequence is TGTGCCAGCAGTTTGGCGGGAGTGTGGCAGTTCTTC. This sequence encodes CASSLAGVWQFF.

The CDR3 is CASSRTSGISYEQYF. Written as DNA, the CDR3 is TGTGCCAGCTCGCGGACTAGCGGGATTTCCTACGAGCAGTACTTC. This rearrangement joins TRBV12-3 or TRBV12-4 to TRBJ2-7; TRBD2 aligns across 12 bases. V trimming: 8 bases; J trimming: 1 base; junction bases outside the gene matches: 6. This CDR3 has 15 amino acids.

The chain uses TRBV12-3 or TRBV12-4 and TRBJ1-2; 9 nucleotides line up with TRBD1. This CDR3 has 16 amino acids. J lost 3 bases, V lost 4 bases, and 9 bases had no gene match. CDR3 nucleotides: TGTGCCAGCAGTTATGCCGGGACAGGGTTTTACTATGGCTACACCTTC. Translating it yields CASSYAGTGFYYGYTF.

The table lists this clonotype with many counts. The chain uses TRBV20-1 and TRBJ2-5; D possibly matches TRBD1 or TRBD2 (5 bases each). Germline V gives CDR1 DFQATT, CDR2 SNEGSKA (reference sequence). This CDR3 has 20 residues. The V end was cut by 4 bases, the J end by 5 bases, with 35 bases between. The CDR3, as DNA: TGCAGTGCTACCCCCGGGGCAGACGCTTTACCGGTGAAAGGTTGGGAGACCCAGTACTTC. This translates into CSATPGADALPVKGWETQYF.

This chain connects TRBV27 to TRBJ2-1; no clear D gene. The CDR3 runs to 16 residues. V lost 1 base to trimming and J lost 0 bases, with 10 bases between them. Per germline, CDR1 MNHEY and CDR2 SMNVEV (reference sequence). The DNA of the CDR3 is TGTGCCAGCAGTTTATGGGCGCCGAGCTCCTACAATGAGCAGTTCTTC. Amino acids: CASSLWAPSSYNEQFF.

This clonotype has more than one count but fewer than ten. The V and J genes are TRBV28 and TRBJ2-5, with 9 bases fitting TRBD2. The J segment lost 4 bases and the V segment lost 3 bases, leaving 3 bases of the junction unmatched. The CDR3 length is 14 residues. The germline V gene encodes CDR1 MDHEN and CDR2 SYDVKM. Here the CDR3 DNA reads TGTGCCAGCAGTTTCCGGCGGGAGGGAGAGACCCAGTACTTC. Translating it yields CASSFRREGETQYF.

This chain joins TRBV29-1 and TRBJ2-7; TRBD1 agrees at 8 bases. The CDR3 spans 13 residues. The J segment lost 6 bases and the V segment lost 4 bases, leaving 8 bases of the junction unmatched. CDR1 is SQVTM and CDR2 is ANQGSEA in the germline V gene. The CDR3 DNA reads TGCAGCGTTGGGACAGGGAAAAGATCCGAGCAGTACTTC. It translates to CSVGTGKRSEQYF.

This clonotype was picked up many times. V and J are TRBV10-3 and TRBJ2-5; 10 positions match TRBD2. Germline V CDR1 and CDR2: ENHRY, SYGVKD. The CDR3 has 13 residues. The V segment lost 10 bases and the J segment 8 bases; nucleotides outside the gene matches: 10. The CDR3 is CATSAGGVRTQYF. The CDR3 nucleotides read TGTGCCACGTCAGCGGGAGGGGTTCGAACCCAGTACTTC.

This clonotype was counted ten times or more. V and J are TRBV20-1 and TRBJ2-3; 7 bases are a match to TRBD1. V lost 4 bases and J lost 2; bases outside the gene matches: 12. This CDR3 has 16 amino acids. In germline, CDR1 is DFQATT, CDR2 SNEGSKA (reference sequence). CDR3 residues: CSAIPRDRLDTDTQYF. As DNA, the CDR3 is TGCAGTGCTATCCCCCGGGACAGACTCGACACAGATACGCAGTATTTT.

V is TRBV12-3 or TRBV12-4 and J is TRBJ2-7; 7 bases are shared with TRBD1. The CDR3 spans 15 residues. With V trimmed by 5 bases and J by 4 bases, 11 bases remained unmatched. The DNA of the CDR3 is TGTGCCAGCAGTATTGGGACAGTCAAAGGTTACGAGCAGTACTTC. This codes for CASSIGTVKGYEQYF.

The table lists this clonotype with a few counts. The rearrangement uses TRBV4-1 and TRBJ2-4; 7 bases map to TRBD2. CDR1 and CDR2 from the germline V gene are MGHRA and YSYEKL. The length of the CDR3 is 15 residues. V was clipped by 0 bases and J by 8 bases; unmatched bases: 7. CDR3 region: CASSQDWGGSDIQYF. The CDR3 DNA follows: TGCGCCAGCAGCCAAGATTGGGGGGGATCGGACATTCAGTACTTC.